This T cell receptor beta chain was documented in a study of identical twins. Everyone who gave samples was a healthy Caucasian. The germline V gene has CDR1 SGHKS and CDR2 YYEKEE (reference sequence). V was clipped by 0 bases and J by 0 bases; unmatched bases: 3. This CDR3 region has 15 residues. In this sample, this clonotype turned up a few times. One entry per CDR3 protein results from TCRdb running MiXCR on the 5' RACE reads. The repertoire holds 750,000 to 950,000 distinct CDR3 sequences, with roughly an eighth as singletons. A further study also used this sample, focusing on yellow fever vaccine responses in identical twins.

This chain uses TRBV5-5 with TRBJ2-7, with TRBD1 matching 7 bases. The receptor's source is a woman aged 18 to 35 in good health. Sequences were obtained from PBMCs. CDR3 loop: CASSLVGTASYEQYV. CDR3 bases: TGTGCCAGCAGCTTGGTCGGGACAGCCTCCTACGAGCAGTACGTC.